The rows below give T cell receptor beta chains drawn from one sample of a study of prognosis after radiotherapy for stage I lung cancer. TCRdb re-called the multiplex PCR reads with MiXCR, one entry per CDR3 protein. The table records about 59,000 distinct CDR3 sequences, approximately 25% of them present only once. The sample was PBMCs, taken before or after stereotactic body radiation therapy (not recorded which). These receptors came from a donor at least 50 years old with non-small cell lung cancer. Both conserved end residues are part of each CDR3. D genes are given only for firm matches. Clone size, where shown, is once, few, many, or a class for clones that have expanded.

size: many; D: -; V: TRBV6-4; J: TRBJ1-4; CDR3: CASSEARTAGEKLFF; DNA: TGTGCCAGCAGTGAAGCGAGGACAGCGGGCGAAAAACTGTTTTTT
size: many; D: TRBD1; V: TRBV19; J: TRBJ2-2; CDR3: CASRPTGGYTGELFF; DNA: TGTGCCAGTAGGCCTACAGGGGGCTACACCGGGGAGCTGTTTTTT
size: many; D: -; V: TRBV6-5; J: TRBJ1-2; CDR3: CASSYSGQASGYTF; DNA: TGTGCCAGCAGTTACTCGGGACAAGCGTCGGGCTACACCTTC
size: many; D: -; V: TRBV6-1; J: TRBJ2-3; CDR3: CASTLQDRPDTQYF; DNA: TGTGCCAGCACCTTACAAGACAGGCCAGATACGCAGTATTTT
size: few; D: -; V: TRBV14; J: TRBJ2-5; CDR3: CASSQGYQETQYF; DNA: TGTGCCAGCAGCCAGGGGTACCAAGAGACCCAGTACTTC
size: many; D: TRBD1; V: TRBV5-1; J: TRBJ2-7; CDR3: CASSLVGRDRDYEQYF; DNA: TGCGCCAGCAGCTTGGTAGGCCGGGACAGGGACTACGAGCAGTACTTC
size: many; D: -; V: TRBV28; J: TRBJ1-2; CDR3: CASSLEFRGGHGYTF; DNA: TGTGCCAGCAGTTTAGAATTTAGGGGGGGTCATGGCTACACCTTC
size: many; D: -; V: TRBV19; J: TRBJ2-1; CDR3: CASSISSGTLYNEQFF; DNA: TGTGCCAGTAGTATTAGCTCCGGGACACTCTACAATGAGCAGTTCTTC
size: many; D: TRBD1; V: TRBV6-1; J: TRBJ2-5; CDR3: CASSLHHTGGETQYF; DNA: TGTGCCAGCAGCCTACACCATACAGGGGGAGAGACCCAGTACTTC
size: many; D: -; V: TRBV11-2; J: TRBJ2-5; CDR3: CASSRNLQGVETQYF; DNA: TGTGCCAGCAGCCGCAACTTACAGGGTGTAGAGACCCAGTACTTC
size: -; D: -; V: TRBV11-2; J: TRBJ1-1; CDR3: CASSKEADMYTEAFF; DNA: TGTGCCAGCAGCAAAGAAGCCGATATGTACACTGAAGCTTTCTTT
size: many; D: TRBD2; V: TRBV7-3; J: TRBJ2-7; CDR3: CASSAWTSGGSYEQYF; DNA: TGTGCCAGCAGCGCATGGACTAGCGGGGGTTCCTACGAGCAGTACTTC
size: -; D: -; V: TRBV20-1; J: TRBJ2-2; CDR3: CSARGSGGSANTGELFF; DNA: TGCAGTGCTAGGGGTAGCGGCGGAAGCGCGAACACCGGGGAGCTGTTTTTT
size: many; D: -; V: TRBV11-2; J: TRBJ1-1; CDR3: CASSLWVSREAFF; DNA: TGTGCCAGCAGCTTATGGGTTTCCAGGGAAGCTTTCTTT
size: many; D: TRBD1; V: TRBV7-2; J: TRBJ1-2; CDR3: CASSPDRGQGYTF; DNA: TGTGCCAGCAGCCCGGACAGGGGGCAAGGCTACACCTTC
size: many; D: -; V: TRBV27; J: TRBJ2-1; CDR3: CASSLGTNNEQFF; DNA: TGTGCCAGCAGTTTAGGGACCAACAATGAGCAGTTCTTC
size: many; D: -; V: TRBV2; J: TRBJ2-7; CDR3: CASRDEGYGYEQYF; DNA: TGTGCCAGCAGGGACGAGGGGTACGGTTACGAGCAGTACTTC
size: many; D: -; V: TRBV5-1; J: TRBJ2-7; CDR3: CASSSRTRVYEQYF; DNA: TGCGCCAGCAGCTCCCGAACCAGGGTTTACGAGCAGTACTTC
size: many; D: TRBD1; V: TRBV19; J: TRBJ2-1; CDR3: CASSPSTGGESWQFF; DNA: TGTGCCAGTAGTCCGTCCACAGGGGGCGAATCGTGGCAGTTCTTC
size: many; D: -; V: TRBV20-1; J: TRBJ2-7; CDR3: CSARGRVAYEQYF; DNA: TGCAGTGCTAGAGGAAGGGTGGCTTACGAGCAGTACTTC
size: many; D: -; V: TRBV4-1; J: TRBJ2-3; CDR3: CASSQVLDTQYF; DNA: TGCGCCAGCAGCCAAGTCCTGGATACGCAGTATTTT
size: -; D: -; V: TRBV3-1; J: TRBJ2-1; CDR3: CASSQGDKGYNEQFF; DNA: TGTGCCAGCAGCCAAGGCGACAAGGGGTACAATGAGCAGTTCTTC
size: -; D: TRBD1; V: TRBV12-3/TRBV12-4; J: TRBJ2-2; CDR3: CAGSNRGTNTGELFF; DNA: TGTGCCGGCAGCAACAGGGGAACCAACACCGGGGAGCTGTTTTTT
size: many; D: TRBD2; V: TRBV5-8; J: TRBJ2-5; CDR3: CASTLERGETQYF; DNA: TGTGCCAGCACTTTGGAGCGGGGAGAGACCCAGTACTTC
size: few; D: -; V: TRBV4-1; J: TRBJ1-1; CDR3: CASSSEGGWTAFF; DNA: TGCGCCAGCAGCTCGGAGGGGGGCTGGACAGCTTTCTTT
size: many; D: -; V: TRBV3-1; J: TRBJ2-7; CDR3: CASSQSFSYEQYF; DNA: TGTGCCAGCAGCCAAAGTTTCTCGTACGAGCAGTACTTC
size: many; D: TRBD1; V: TRBV6-5; J: TRBJ1-2; CDR3: CASSSGGLGGYTF; DNA: TGTGCCAGCAGTTCAGGGGGTCTGGGAGGCTACACCTTC
size: many; D: TRBD1; V: TRBV4-3; J: TRBJ2-1; CDR3: CASSQDSAGQGKPYNEQFF; DNA: TGCGCCAGCAGCCAAGATAGTGCGGGACAGGGGAAACCGTACAATGAGCAGTTCTTC
size: many; D: TRBD1; V: TRBV6-1; J: TRBJ2-6; CDR3: CASSRTGVSGANVLTF; DNA: TGTGCCAGCAGTCGGACAGGGGTCTCTGGGGCCAACGTCCTGACTTTC
size: many; D: -; V: TRBV5-1; J: TRBJ2-7; CDR3: CASSLATSKVSYEQYF; DNA: TGCGCCAGCAGCTTGGCAACCAGCAAAGTCTCCTACGAGCAGTACTTC
size: many; D: TRBD1; V: TRBV4-1; J: TRBJ2-2; CDR3: CASSQKGAGGPNTGELFF; DNA: TGCGCCAGCAGCCAAAAGGGAGCAGGGGGCCCGAACACCGGGGAGCTGTTTTTT
size: many; D: -; V: TRBV6-1; J: TRBJ2-2; CDR3: CASSEWAARSTGELFF; DNA: TGTGCCAGCAGTGAATGGGCGGCCAGAAGCACCGGGGAGCTGTTTTTT
size: many; D: -; V: TRBV5-1; J: TRBJ1-1; CDR3: CASSLTGTVNTEAFF; DNA: TGCGCCAGCAGCTTGACCGGGACGGTGAACACTGAAGCTTTCTTT
size: many; D: -; V: TRBV19; J: TRBJ1-5; CDR3: CASSIMGAGNQPQHF; DNA: TGTGCCAGTAGTATTATGGGGGCCGGCAATCAGCCCCAGCATTTT
size: many; D: -; V: TRBV20-1; J: TRBJ2-2; CDR3: CSAHRDANTGELFF; DNA: TGCAGTGCCCACAGAGACGCGAACACCGGGGAGCTGTTTTTT
size: many; D: TRBD1; V: TRBV6-1; J: TRBJ2-5; CDR3: CASSRRQGGETQYF; DNA: TGTGCCAGCAGTAGACGACAGGGCGGAGAGACCCAGTACTTC
size: few; D: TRBD2; V: TRBV4-2; J: TRBJ2-5; CDR3: CASSQELAGPQETQYF; DNA: TGTGCCAGCAGCCAAGAATTAGCGGGGCCGCAAGAGACCCAGTACTTC
size: many; D: -; V: TRBV28; J: TRBJ1-5; CDR3: CASSTIKGPSFRQPQHF; DNA: TGTGCCAGCAGTACCATCAAAGGACCCAGCTTCCGTCAGCCCCAGCATTTT
size: few; D: TRBD1; V: TRBV30; J: TRBJ1-5; CDR3: CAWTPRGQAHQPQHF; DNA: TGTGCCTGGACTCCTAGGGGACAGGCCCATCAGCCCCAGCATTTT
size: -; D: -; V: TRBV5-4; J: TRBJ2-3; CDR3: CASSSPLAGTDTQYF; DNA: TGTGCCAGCAGCTCCCCGCTGGCGGGGACAGATACGCAGTATTTT
size: many; D: TRBD1; V: TRBV3-1; J: TRBJ1-2; CDR3: CASSRTGAISYGYTF; DNA: TGTGCCAGCAGCCGGACAGGGGCGATATCTTATGGCTACACCTTC
size: many; D: -; V: TRBV7-3; J: TRBJ2-5; CDR3: CASSRTGGNGETQYF; DNA: TGTGCCAGCAGCCGAACAGGAGGGAATGGAGAGACCCAGTACTTC
size: -; D: -; V: TRBV27; J: TRBJ1-5; CDR3: CASSPSRSNPQHF; DNA: TGTGCCAGCAGTCCGTCCCGTAGCAATCCCCAGCATTTT
size: many; D: -; V: TRBV5-1; J: TRBJ1-2; CDR3: CASSLGREGYTF; DNA: TGCGCCAGCAGCTTGGGGCGGGAAGGCTACACCTTC
size: -; D: TRBD2; V: TRBV12-3/TRBV12-4; J: TRBJ2-3; CDR3: CASTGTSSDTQYF; DNA: TGTGCCAGCACCGGGACTAGCTCCGATACGCAGTATTTT
size: many; D: TRBD1; V: TRBV20-1; J: TRBJ1-2; CDR3: CSARETGGVYGYTF; DNA: TGCAGTGCTAGAGAAACAGGGGGCGTCTATGGCTACACCTTC
size: -; D: -; V: TRBV19; J: TRBJ1-1; CDR3: CATAPPGLMNTEAFF; DNA: TGTGCCACCGCTCCCCCGGGCCTTATGAACACTGAAGCTTTCTTT
size: many; D: -; V: TRBV2; J: TRBJ2-5; CDR3: CASSEAPLYARQTQYF; DNA: TGTGCCAGCAGTGAAGCCCCATTGTACGCTCGCCAGACCCAGTACTTC